The present T cell receptor (beta chain) was sequenced within a study of cytomegalovirus exposure and HLA in healthy donors. V trimming: 0 bases; J trimming: 9 bases; junction bases outside the gene matches: 4. Per the germline V gene, CDR1 is MNHEY and CDR2 is SVGAGI. The CDR3 is made up of 13 amino acids. The PCR ran on 60 Vbeta and 13 Jbeta primers. Sequenced by immunoSEQ multiplex PCR; TCRdb stores in-frame clones only, minus some. In the table there are tens of thousands of clones, around four fifths of which are singletons. This chain links TRBV6-5 with TRBJ1-1; 7 nucleotides agree with TRBD1. The sample comprised PBMCs. The receptor's source is a woman between 40 and 55 years old in good health and CMV-seropositive. CDR3 bases: TGTGCCAGCAGTTACTCGAAGGGACAGAAAGCTTTCTTT. Protein: CASSYSKGQKAFF.